A single sample gave rise to the 22 T cell receptor beta chains below, sequenced in a study of blood T cells in healthy people across ages. With a J-beta primer mix and a sample-barcoded 5' primer, a second PCR ran about 6 to 11 cycles. TCRdb reanalysed the 5' RACE reads using MiXCR and keeps one entry per CDR3 protein. The top ten clones hold around 24% of a sample with over 600,000 distinct CDR3 sequences, roughly three fifths of them seen once. The sequencing input was blood. The origin of the receptors is a man in his forties or fifties in good health.

The V gene is TRBV5-6, the J gene TRBJ2-7; no clear D. The J call may be incorrect, as the DNA end agrees better with TRBJ2-5. This CDR3 comprises 12 residues. CDR1 and CDR2 (germline): SGHDT, YYEEEE. The chain's CDR3 is CASSCSPETQYF. DNA of the CDR3: TGTGCCAGCAGTTGCAGCCCAGAGACCCAGTACTTC.

The chain uses TRBV5-1 and TRBJ2-5, with D possibly TRBD2 on 7 matching bases. The CDR3 is 15 residues long. V lost 7 bases and J lost 1, with 17 bases in between. Germline assignment: CDR1 SGHRS and CDR2 YFSETQ. CDR3 sequence reads: CASATGGTLQETQYF. The CDR3 coding sequence is TGCGCCAGCGCCACGGGGGGCACCCTCCAAGAGACCCAGTACTTC.

The chain is built from TRBV15 and TRBJ2-2; the match to TRBD2 covers 10 bases. The CDR3 covers 14 residues. The J segment lost 6 bases and the V segment lost 6 bases, leaving 4 bases of the junction unmatched. Germline values: CDR1 LNHNV, CDR2 YYDKDF (reference sequence). CDR3 loop: CATSPSGSSGELFF. The CDR3, as DNA: TGTGCCACCAGTCCTAGCGGGAGTTCCGGGGAGCTGTTTTTT.

CDR3 in amino acids: CASSGQGAGANVLTF. The CDR3 nucleotides read TGTGCCAGCAGCGGACAGGGGGCCGGGGCCAACGTCCTGACTTTC. The V and J genes are TRBV9 and TRBJ2-6; TRBD1 agrees at 10 bases. Looked up from germline, CDR1 is SGDLS and CDR2 is YYNGEE. V was pared by 3 bases and J by 4 bases, with 1 base of the junction left unmatched. This CDR3 has 15 amino acids.

The genes are TRBV6-6 and TRBJ2-6; D gene unclear. The CDR3 contains 16 residues. V lost 0 bases, J lost 2 bases, and 8 bases lay in between. In germline, CDR1 is MNHNY, CDR2 SVGAGI (reference sequence). CDR3 amino acids: CASSYSSGTGANVLTF. In nucleotides, the CDR3 is TGTGCCAGCAGTTACTCGAGTGGAACTGGGGCCAACGTCCTGACTTTC.

This clonotype has just one count. The chain carries TRBV28 and TRBJ2-6; D assignment may be TRBD1 or TRBD2 (5 bases each). Germline V gives CDR1 MDHEN, CDR2 SYDVKM. The V and J ends lost 5 bases and 4 bases respectively, with 18 bases between them. This CDR3 is built from 17 residues. DNA of the CDR3: TGTGCCAGCAGTCCGGGACCCACCGGTGGAGGGGCCAACGTCCTGACTTTC. Translated, it gives CASSPGPTGGGANVLTF. Based on the CDR3 plus reference TRBV28 and TRBJ2-6, the full variable domain is DVKVTQSSRYLVKRTGEKVFLECVQDMDHENMFWYRQDPGLGLRLIYFSYDVKMKEKGDIPEGYSVSREKKERFSLILESASTNQTSMYLCASSPGPTGGGANVLTFGAGSRLTVL.

V and J are TRBV18 and TRBJ2-7, with D possibly being TRBD2 (6 bases). V was trimmed by 3 bases and J by 3 bases, leaving 12 bases between them. The CDR3 extends over 14 amino acids. Germline CDR1 KGHSH, CDR2 LQKENI. The DNA for the CDR3 is TGTGCCAGCTCACCCCCGTCGGGGGTCTACGAGCAGTACTTC. Translation: CASSPPSGVYEQYF.

This clonotype was seen a few times. CDR3 nucleotides: TGTGCCAGCAGTTACTTAGGGACCCAGTACTTC. Encoded protein: CASSYLGTQYF. The chain uses TRBV6-6 and TRBJ2-7; no clear D gene. Judging by the DNA end, TRBJ2-5 fits better; the J call may be wrong. The germline V gene has CDR1 MNHNY and CDR2 SVGAGI (reference sequence). The CDR3 consists of 11 residues.

The rearrangement links TRBV3-1 to TRBJ2-4; TRBD1 matches 10 bases. Germline CDR1 and CDR2: LGHDT and YNNKEL (reference sequence). The CDR3 length is 15 residues. The V gene end was trimmed by 1 base and the J gene end by 7 bases; junction bases not matched to a gene: 4. The CDR3 protein is CASSQVGQGSNIQYF. CDR3 nucleotides: TGTGCCAGCAGCCAAGTGGGACAGGGGAGTAACATTCAGTACTTC.

This clonotype was observed many times. The V call is TRBV20-1, the J call TRBJ1-2; 8 bases fit TRBD1. The germline gives CDR1 DFQATT, CDR2 SNEGSKA (reference sequence). CDR3 length equals 12 residues. V trimming: 3 bases; J trimming: 4 bases; junction bases outside the gene matches: 1. For the CDR3, the DNA is TGCAGTGCTAGCGGGACAGGCTATGGCTACACCTTC. This translates into CSASGTGYGYTF.

This chain uses TRBV12-3 or TRBV12-4 with TRBJ2-1, with a weak D call TRBD1 (6 bases). This CDR3 has 13 amino acids. Trimming removed 10 bases at V and 9 bases at J, with 19 bases between. CDR3 bases: TGTGCCAATACCAAGGGGGTTGGTAGTGAGCAGTTCTTC. As protein: CANTKGVGSEQFF.

V and J are TRBV5-6 and TRBJ2-4; D call uncertain. Looked up from germline, CDR1 is SGHDT and CDR2 is YYEEEE. V was trimmed by 3 bases and J by 0 bases, leaving 7 bases between them. The CDR3 has 14 amino acids. The CDR3 here is CASSYNLAKNIQYF. The CDR3 DNA follows: TGTGCCAGCAGCTACAACCTAGCCAAAAACATTCAGTACTTC.

The chain has TRBV20-1 and TRBJ2-2; D might be TRBD1 (5 bases). V lost 6 bases and J 2 bases, leaving 10 bases between the germline ends. The length of the CDR3 is 13 residues. Germline V gene data show CDR1 as DFQATT and CDR2 as SNEGSKA (reference sequence). The CDR3 here is CSAFGQNTGELFF. Here the CDR3 DNA reads TGCAGTGCCTTTGGACAAAACACCGGGGAGCTGTTTTTT.

This chain joins TRBV7-9 and TRBJ2-5; D is undetermined. CDR1 is SEHNR, CDR2 FQNEAQ, per germline (reference sequence). The CDR3 length is 15 residues. Trimming removed 4 bases from V and 0 bases from J, with 12 bases in between. Written as DNA, the CDR3 is TGTGCCAGCAGCTCAGAACAGCAGTACCAAGAGACCCAGTACTTC. Translated, it gives CASSSEQQYQETQYF. Looking up the rest from reference TRBV7-9 and TRBJ2-5 gives the full variable domain: DTGVSQNPRHKITKRGQNVTFRCDPISEHNRLYWYRQTLGQGPEFLTYFQNEAQLEKSRLLSDRFSAERPKGSFSTLEIQRTEQGDSAMYLCASSSEQQYQETQYFGPGTRLLVL.

The gene calls are TRBV20-1 and TRBJ2-5; D gene uncertain. There are 14 residues in the CDR3. V was trimmed by 5 bases and J by 1 base, leaving 14 bases between them. CDR1 and CDR2 (germline): DFQATT, SNEGSKA (reference sequence). The CDR3 region has the DNA TGCAGTGCTTACAACCGGGTGGGCCAAGAGACCCAGTACTTC. This codes for CSAYNRVGQETQYF.

The CDR3 sequence: CSARSRTGLIRGDYGYTF. CDR3 sequence (DNA): TGCAGTGCTAGATCTCGAACAGGGTTGATTCGTGGGGACTATGGCTACACCTTC. The chain is built from TRBV20-1 and TRBJ1-2; possible D gene TRBD1, 6 bases. Germline V CDR1 and CDR2: DFQATT, SNEGSKA (reference sequence). Trimming pared 2 bases from V and 3 bases from J, leaving 25 bases between. The CDR3 is made up of 18 amino acids.

The chain is built from TRBV5-1 and TRBJ2-1; 11 nucleotides align to TRBD2. The length of the CDR3 is 15 residues. Germline V gene sequence: CDR1 SGHRS, CDR2 YFSETQ. Trimming at V came to 2 bases and at J to 7 bases, leaving 5 bases not matched to a gene. Here the CDR3 DNA reads TGCGCCAGCAGCTTTACTAGCGGGGGTAATAATGAGCAGTTCTTC. The encoded protein is CASSFTSGGNNEQFF.

There are a few counts of this clonotype. The CDR3 region is CSARPQRDSSTDTQYF. In DNA form, the CDR3 reads TGCAGTGCCCGCCCCCAGCGGGATTCTAGCACAGATACGCAGTATTTT. The chain links TRBV20-1 to TRBJ2-3; 7 bases line up with TRBD2. V dropped 6 bases and J dropped 0; count of bases not matched to a gene: 12. The CDR3 consists of 16 residues. Germline lookup yields CDR1 DFQATT and CDR2 SNEGSKA (reference sequence).

The V gene is TRBV29-1, the J gene TRBJ2-7, with TRBD1 as a possible D gene (5 bases). Germline CDR1 is SQVTM and CDR2 is ANQGSEA. The CDR3 has 11 residues. V lost 2 bases and J 9 bases, leaving 11 bases between the germline ends. The chain's CDR3 is CSVERAQGQYF. The DNA for the CDR3 is TGCAGCGTTGAAAGAGCTCAGGGGCAGTACTTC.

This clonotype was counted a single time. CDR3 DNA sequence: TGCAGTGCCCGGGGCCAGGGGGCTGTCACTGAAGCTTTCTTT. Translating it yields CSARGQGAVTEAFF. The rearrangement links TRBV20-1 to TRBJ1-1; 8 bases agree with TRBD1. Per the germline V gene, CDR1 is DFQATT and CDR2 is SNEGSKA (reference sequence). The CDR3 has 14 residues. The V and J ends lost 6 bases and 4 bases, in that order; junction bases with no gene match: 10.

This CDR3 is CASSLGTAPLNEKLFF. The CDR3, as DNA: TGTGCCAGCTCGCTTGGGACAGCGCCCCTGAATGAAAAACTGTTTTTT. The chain has TRBV18 and TRBJ1-4; 7 nucleotides match TRBD1. Germline V gives CDR1 KGHSH, CDR2 LQKENI. V dropped 6 bases and J dropped 5; count of bases not matched to a gene: 12. This CDR3 comprises 16 residues.

This clonotype was seen a few times. The CDR3 spells CASSLDPGREQYF. The CDR3 DNA follows: TGCGCCAGCAGCTTGGATCCAGGGCGCGAGCAGTACTTC. The rearrangement joins TRBV5-1 to TRBJ2-7; weak D call: TRBD1 (5 bases). Trimming cost V 0 bases and J 6 bases, with 10 bases left between them. Germline V gene data show CDR1 as SGHRS and CDR2 as YFSETQ. The CDR3 is 13 amino acids.